The present T cell receptor beta chain was sequenced within a study of blood T cells in healthy people across ages. Study-wide results and limits: Higher naive T cell percentage went strongly together with higher TCR beta diversity. Age showed a roughly linear inverse relationship with TCR beta diversity per million T cells.

Primed by a sample-barcoded 5' primer and a J-beta primer mix, a second PCR proceeded for 7 to 11 cycles. Using its own MiXCR run on the 5' RACE reads, TCRdb lists one record per CDR3 protein. The table lists 1.8 million or so distinct CDR3 sequences, approximately 40% of them singletons, with 23% in the top ten. No fewer than 7 million PBMCs went into each sample. This CDR3 contains 16 residues. Germline lookup yields CDR1 SGHTA and CDR2 FQGTGA. The trim removed 4 bases at V and 4 bases at J, leaving 10 bases unmatched. This clonotype was seen a single time. No antigen is known for it. The rearrangement uses TRBV7-3 and TRBJ2-3; 8 nucleotides align to TRBD2. The clonotype was recovered from a human donor in good health. Material: blood. CDR3 DNA: TGTGCCAGCAGCTCAAGGCGGGGGGCAGGAGCAGATACGCAGTATTTT. This encodes CASSSRRGAGADTQYF. Drawing the rest from reference TRBV7-3 and TRBJ2-3, the complete variable domain is GAGVSQTPSNKVTEKGKYVELRCDPISGHTALYWYRQSLGQGPEFLIYFQGTGAADDSGLPNDRFFAVRPEGSVSTLKIQRTERGDSAVYLCASSSRRGAGADTQYFGPGTRLTVL.